This entry features one T cell receptor beta chain sequence. The sample holds one count of this clonotype. Its binding antigen is unknown. No clone much larger than this one lies a single base away; base qualities are absent. A single read is weak support. TCR cDNA was made using 5'RACE template switching, a step that added a universal primer site and unique molecular identifiers. cDNA synthesis was primed from both the TCR alpha and TCR beta constant segments. Library amplification involved two PCR steps, and the second step added sample barcodes and sequencing adapters. Libraries were sequenced on Illumina HiSeq 2500 (2x100 bp) or NovaSeq (2x150 bp). Regarding the original processing steps: MIGEC was used to demultiplex reads and collapse the reads into UMI consensus sequences, and MiXCR was used for V(D)J alignment. Vaccine-responding clonotypes were identified with edgeR using replicate PBMC samples, with FDR below 0.01 and a log2 fold change above 5 up to day 15 being required. Each bulk clonotype was labeled CD4 or CD8 based on which sequenced repertoire, CD4 or CD8, contained the clonotype at higher abundance. The public reads were reprocessed in TCRdb via fastp at Q25 and MiXCR, keeping in-frame beta chains. Every CDR3 protein is listed once, alongside the most common genes and DNA of its rows. The V and J calls and clone size are TCRdb's, not the authors'. Here the sample has some 600,000 distinct CDR3 sequences; roughly a sixth occur a single time. The ten largest make up roughly 17% of the sample.

The sample's treatment or condition, from its label and the paper: live attenuated yellow fever vaccine strain. At each blood-draw timepoint, two biological replicates of bulk PBMCs were obtained. PBMCs were isolated from peripheral blood using a standard Ficoll-Paque protocol. RNA was extracted with TriZol from bulk PBMCs, CD4 and CD8 fractions, and dextramer-positive and dextramer-negative fractions. The source of the sample is a study of T cells after yellow fever vaccination (dated by TCRdb to about 2019). At the level of the whole study: The SMART-Seq v4 Ultra Low Input RNA kit was used to prepare libraries from fractions with low cell numbers. To track T-cell clones before and after primary and booster YFV17D yellow fever vaccination, bulk TCR alpha and beta repertoires were sequenced longitudinally. Two healthy male donors made up the cohort, one aged 18 to 29 years and the other aged 30 to 40 years. Blood samples were taken at several timepoints before and after primary and secondary immunization, and bulk PBMC replicates and cell subsets were isolated. Paper-wide results and their limitations: Because abundant contaminating clonotypes from the bulk population could be contained in FACS-sorted repertoires, computational filtering was required. After the booster, most clones that had expanded after primary vaccination were detected again (around 95% of CD4 and about 88% of CD8), suggesting broad maintenance of memory. Compared with the primary T-cell response, the secondary T-cell response was weaker but faster, peaking on day 5 rather than day 15. Only two donors were included in the study, so the extent to which the findings can be generalized is limited. A small fraction of clonotypes showed up in both the CD4 and CD8 compartments, probably as a result of convergent recombination.

From cysteine to phenylalanine, the CDR3 is 14 amino acids long. Only the CDR3 DNA is retained, 42 bases long and in frame from the first base. From the germline V gene, CDR1 is SGHAT and CDR2 is FQNNGV. V sheds 5 bases and J sheds 13 bases, leaving 18 bases between their ends. This sequence was found in a man aged 18 to 35 who received the YFV17D yellow fever vaccine. The sequenced sample was PBMCs, obtained roughly 5 days after the first yellow fever vaccination. The chain couples TRBV11-2 to TRBJ1-6; the D gene remains uncertain. In nucleotide form, the sequence is TGTGCCAGCAGCCCAACCCCGACTAGGACGCCCCTCCACTTT. Translated, this is CASSPTPTRTPLHF.